The rows below give T cell receptor beta chains drawn from one sample of a study of spatial heterogeneity in lung cancer. TCRdb reprocessed the 5' RACE reads with MiXCR, giving one entry per CDR3 protein. Of about 7,000 distinct CDR3 sequences listed, 6% to 7% are singletons. The sequencing here drew on PBMCs, taken at surgery. The receptors stem from a male donor with early-stage non-small cell lung cancer. CDR3s include the opening cysteine and the closing phenylalanine or tryptophan. Each record gives: J gene, V gene, D gene, clone size, CDR3 protein, CDR3 DNA. A D gene is named only where the DNA matches it firmly. Not every row has a clone size; where given, it reads once, few, many or a size class.

TRBJ2-2 TRBV19 TRBD1 many CASSMGTGSGELFF TGTGCCAGTAGTATGGGGACAGGGTCCGGGGAGCTGTTTTTT
TRBJ1-2 TRBV20-1 NA NA CSALRGGTNYGYTF TGCAGTGCTCTTAGGGGCGGGACTAACTATGGCTACACCTTC
TRBJ1-5 TRBV6-5 NA NA CASSYSEEQPQHF TGTGCCAGCAGTTACTCCGAGGAGCAGCCCCAGCATTTT
TRBJ2-7 TRBV5-1 TRBD1 few CASSLGTGTAGEQYF TGCGCCAGCAGCTTGGGGACCGGGACAGCTGGGGAGCAGTACTTC
TRBJ2-3 TRBV7-9 NA many CASSFLRDTQYF TGTGCCAGCAGCTTTCTTCGCGATACGCAGTATTTT
TRBJ2-3 TRBV7-9 TRBD1 many CASSFGQGAGGTQYF TGTGCCAGCAGCTTTGGACAGGGAGCAGGGGGTACGCAGTATTTT
TRBJ2-4 TRBV7-9 TRBD1 many CASSSSGGGQYF TGTGCCAGCAGCTCTTCAGGGGGCGGGCAGTACTTC
TRBJ1-2 TRBV12-3/TRBV12-4 NA many CASRPGVGYGYTF TGTGCCAGCAGACCAGGGGTCGGCTATGGCTACACCTTC
TRBJ2-3 TRBV24-1 TRBD2 many CATSDLSSGGTTDTQYF TGTGCCACCAGTGATTTGTCTAGCGGGGGTACCACAGATACGCAGTATTTT
TRBJ2-7 TRBV30 NA NA CAWGSYEQYF TGTGCCTGGGGTTCCTACGAGCAGTACTTC
TRBJ1-4 TRBV11-2 NA many CASSLKGDKRWEKLFF TGTGCCAGCAGCTTAAAGGGGGACAAGCGATGGGAAAAACTGTTTTTT
TRBJ2-1 TRBV11-3 NA many CASSDPGRYNEQFF TGTGCCAGCAGTGACCCAGGTCGGTACAATGAGCAGTTCTTC
TRBJ2-1 TRBV28 NA NA CASSRPRTISPYNEQFF TGTGCCAGCAGCCGCCCTAGGACCATCTCGCCCTACAATGAGCAGTTCTTC
TRBJ2-2 TRBV5-1 NA many CASSLGQLGELFF TGCGCCAGCAGCCTCGGACAGCTTGGGGAGCTGTTTTTT
TRBJ2-1 TRBV21-1 NA many CASSSPGQGSADEQFF TGTGCCAGCAGCTCTCCGGGACAGGGGTCCGCGGATGAGCAGTTCTTC
TRBJ2-7 TRBV20-1 NA many CSASPGGSWGQGGYEQYF TGCAGTGCTAGCCCAGGTGGGAGCTGGGGACAAGGGGGCTACGAGCAGTACTTC
TRBJ1-2 TRBV3-1 NA few CVSSQEGTPNYGYTF TGTGTCAGCAGCCAAGAGGGGACACCGAACTATGGCTACACCTTC
TRBJ1-2 TRBV6-4 NA many CASAQDQGVYGYTF TGTGCCAGCGCCCAAGATCAAGGGGTCTATGGCTACACCTTC
TRBJ1-5 TRBV28 NA many CASSLFGGLNQPQHF TGTGCCAGCAGTTTGTTTGGGGGGCTCAATCAGCCCCAGCATTTT
TRBJ2-3 TRBV4-2 NA many CASSQEASYTQYF TGTGCCAGCAGCCAGGAAGCTTCCTATACGCAGTATTTT
TRBJ2-7 TRBV2 TRBD2 many CASSAGLAGGTEQYF TGTGCCAGCAGCGCGGGACTAGCGGGAGGAACCGAGCAGTACTTC
TRBJ2-2 TRBV4-1 NA NA CASSQNRGRMLFF TGCGCCAGCAGCCAAAATAGGGGACGTATGCTGTTTTTT
TRBJ2-7 TRBV29-1 TRBD1 medium-sized CSVGQGMF TGCAGCGTCGGACAGGGTATGTTC
TRBJ1-4 TRBV4-1 NA many CASSQDYPSDEKLFF TGCGCCAGCAGCCAAGATTACCCCTCCGATGAAAAACTGTTTTTT
TRBJ1-1 TRBV5-1 NA many CASRDGTDPTEAFF TGCGCCAGCAGGGACGGGACCGACCCCACTGAAGCTTTCTTT
TRBJ2-7 TRBV27 TRBD2 many CASSPRTSSSYEQYF TGTGCCAGCAGTCCCCGGACTAGCAGCTCCTACGAGCAGTACTTC
TRBJ2-2 TRBV19 NA many CASSRTGFGTGELFF TGTGCCAGTAGTAGAACAGGGTTTGGGACCGGGGAGCTGTTTTTT
TRBJ2-2 TRBV29-1 NA many CSGEWGPGELFF TGCAGCGGTGAATGGGGCCCCGGGGAGCTGTTTTTT
TRBJ1-1 TRBV7-9 TRBD1 many CASLDRDRGMNTEAFF TGTGCCAGCTTGGACAGGGACAGGGGGATGAACACTGAAGCTTTCTTT
TRBJ2-1 TRBV25-1 NA many CASSGLSGENNEQFF TGTGCCAGCAGTGGGCTGTCGGGGGAGAACAATGAGCAGTTCTTC
TRBJ1-1 TRBV5-1 TRBD1 NA CASSREGTGFSSTEAFF TGCGCCAGCAGCCGGGAGGGGACAGGCTTTTCTTCCACTGAAGCTTTCTTT
TRBJ2-4 TRBV20-1 NA many CSASGQQNIQYF TGCAGTGCTAGTGGACAGCAAAACATTCAGTACTTC
TRBJ2-3 TRBV5-1 NA many CASSLSQGLKYF TGCGCCAGCAGCTTGTCACAGGGATTAAAGTATTTT
TRBJ1-1 TRBV4-2 NA many CASSPEEDRAFF TGTGCCAGCAGCCCGGAGGAAGATAGAGCTTTCTTT
TRBJ2-2 TRBV19 NA many CASSVSENTGELFF TGTGCCAGTTCCGTCAGTGAGAACACCGGGGAGCTGTTTTTT
TRBJ2-7 TRBV6-5 NA many CASSLTGARDYEQYF TGTGCCAGCAGCCTCACAGGCGCCCGGGACTACGAGCAGTACTTC
TRBJ2-3 TRBV7-2 TRBD2 many CASSFYSGRGDTQYF TGTGCCAGCAGCTTTTATAGCGGGAGGGGGGATACGCAGTATTTT
TRBJ2-5 TRBV5-1 TRBD1 many CASSSTGGSEETQYF TGCGCCAGCAGCTCGACAGGGGGATCTGAAGAGACCCAGTACTTC
TRBJ1-2 TRBV7-8 NA many CASSLAPGSFGYTF TGTGCCAGCAGCTTAGCGCCGGGGTCCTTCGGCTACACCTTC
TRBJ1-6 TRBV10-2 NA NA CASRGSEFDSPLHF TGCGCCAGCAGGGGGTCAGAGTTCGACTCACCCCTCCACTTT
TRBJ1-5 TRBV12-3/TRBV12-4 NA many CASSLNSNQPQHF TGTGCCAGCAGTTTAAATAGCAATCAGCCCCAGCATTTT
TRBJ2-3 TRBV24-1 TRBD2 many CATSDNFGTSGEDTQYF TGTGCCACCAGTGACAACTTCGGGACTAGCGGGGAAGATACGCAGTATTTT
TRBJ2-3 TRBV29-1 TRBD2 many CSAGGTSGRTDTQYF TGCAGCGCGGGGGGGACTAGCGGGAGGACAGATACGCAGTATTTT
TRBJ2-2 TRBV10-2 TRBD2 NA CASSAPGLALSKELFF TGCGCCAGCAGTGCCCCGGGACTAGCGTTATCTAAGGAGCTGTTTTTT
TRBJ2-3 TRBV11-2 NA NA CASSLGDWGTQYF TGTGCCAGCAGCCTTGGTGATTGGGGTACGCAGTATTTT
TRBJ2-4 TRBV12-3/TRBV12-4 TRBD2 many CASSLWGGKVKNIQYF TGTGCCAGCAGTTTATGGGGGGGTAAGGTCAAAAACATTCAGTACTTC
TRBJ2-5 TRBV7-6 NA hyperexpanded CASSSPYGAETQYF TGTGCCAGCAGCTCCCCGTACGGGGCGGAGACCCAGTACTTC
TRBJ1-1 TRBV20-1 TRBD1 many CSARDPSRGHIEAFF TGCAGTGCTAGAGATCCCTCCAGGGGGCACATTGAAGCTTTCTTT
TRBJ1-3 TRBV13 TRBD1 NA CASSRPRGGNTIYF TGTGCCAGCAGCCGTCCCAGGGGGGGAAACACCATATATTTT